Listed here is a single T cell receptor beta chain. The CDR3 runs to 16 residues. V was pared by 0 bases and J by 2 bases, with 11 bases between. Germline V gives CDR1 MNHNS, CDR2 SASEGT. This sample stems from a study of long-term antiretroviral therapy in people with HIV. The immunoSEQ assay was v3.0, run at survey level. Repertoires were generated with immunoSEQ multiplex PCR, while TCRdb's copy carries only in-frame clones and drops some. Of about 28,000 clones in the sample, around 84% are singletons; the top ten hold 4.8%. Sample: unsorted PBMCs, taken 0.8 years after starting antiretroviral therapy. This sequence originates from a woman aged 25-40 years with HIV. The chain uses TRBV6-1 and TRBJ1-5; a weak D match, TRBD1 (5 bases). The CDR3 is CASSEAGWGGNQPQHF. DNA for the CDR3: TGTGCCAGCAGTGAAGCGGGATGGGGGGGCAATCAGCCCCAGCATTTT.